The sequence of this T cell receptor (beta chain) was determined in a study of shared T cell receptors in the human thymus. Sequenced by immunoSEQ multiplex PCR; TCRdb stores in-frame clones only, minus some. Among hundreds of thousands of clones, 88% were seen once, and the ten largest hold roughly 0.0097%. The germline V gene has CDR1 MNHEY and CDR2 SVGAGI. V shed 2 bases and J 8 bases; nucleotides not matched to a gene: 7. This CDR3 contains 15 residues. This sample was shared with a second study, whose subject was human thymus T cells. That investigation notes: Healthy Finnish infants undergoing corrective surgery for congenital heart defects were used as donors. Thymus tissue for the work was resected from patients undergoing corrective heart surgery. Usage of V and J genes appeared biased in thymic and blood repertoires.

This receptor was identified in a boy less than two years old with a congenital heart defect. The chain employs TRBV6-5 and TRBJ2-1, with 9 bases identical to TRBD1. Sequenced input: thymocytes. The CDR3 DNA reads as TGTGCCAGCAGTTACCCCGGACAGGGGTGGGATGAGCAGTTCTTC. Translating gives CASSYPGQGWDEQFF.